Sequencing of this T cell receptor (beta chain) was carried out in a study of T cells in tuberculosis. Across the study: In South Africa, adults with active tuberculosis were compared with IGRA-negative and latently infected IGRA-positive adolescents.

Germline V CDR1 and CDR2: SEHNR, FQNEAQ (reference sequence). The V and J ends lost 4 bases and 3 bases respectively, with 4 bases between them. The CDR3 is 11 residues long. Produced via immunoSEQ multiplex PCR; TCRdb's table is partial and in-frame only. The table lists about 33,000 clones, around 95% of them singletons, with over 2% in the top ten. This chain links TRBV7-9 with TRBJ2-7; D call uncertain. This TCR was recovered from a donor aged 10-29 years with latent tuberculosis or without tuberculosis infection. The material sequenced was PBMCs. Written as DNA, the CDR3 is TGTGCCAGCAGCTCTTACTACGAGCAGTACTTC. This translates into CASSSYYEQYF.